A selection of T cell receptor beta chains follows, all from one sample in a study of blood T cells in healthy people across ages. Each CDR3 protein is one row after TCRdb ran MiXCR on the 5' RACE reads. The table lists over a million distinct CDR3 sequences, roughly two fifths of them singletons. Sequencing was done on a sample of blood. The receptors originated from a young woman in good health. Both conserved end residues are part of each CDR3. The D gene is left open where the match is weak. Only some rows state a clone size, as once, few, many or a class for expanded clones.

v_gene: TRBV4-3
d_gene: NA
j_gene: TRBJ2-7
len: 14
abundance: NA
CDR3nt: TGCGCCAGCAGCCAAGCCAGGCTGGGCCACGAGCAGTACTTC
CDR3aa: CASSQARLGHEQYF

v_gene: TRBV6-5
d_gene: NA
j_gene: TRBJ2-7
len: 14
abundance: NA
CDR3nt: TGTGCCAGCAGCCAAGGACACAACCTTTACGAGCAGTACTTC
CDR3aa: CASSQGHNLYEQYF

v_gene: TRBV6-4
d_gene: NA
j_gene: TRBJ1-2
len: 14
abundance: NA
CDR3nt: TGTGCCAGCAGTGACTGGGGCAGCTGTTATGGCTACACCTTC
CDR3aa: CASSDWGSCYGYTF

v_gene: TRBV7-2
d_gene: NA
j_gene: TRBJ2-3
len: 15
abundance: NA
CDR3nt: TGTGCCAGCAGCTGGGGGGGGCTAAGCACAGATACGCAGTATTTT
CDR3aa: CASSWGGLSTDTQYF

v_gene: TRBV21-1
d_gene: NA
j_gene: TRBJ1-5
len: 18
abundance: few
CDR3nt: TGTGCCAGCAGCAAAGCAGGGGGACAGGGAGATAGCAATCAGCCCCAGCATTTT
CDR3aa: CASSKAGGQGDSNQPQHF

v_gene: TRBV29-1
d_gene: NA
j_gene: TRBJ2-7
len: 15
abundance: NA
CDR3nt: TGCAGCGTTGAAGCGGGGTGGGGCTTGCCCTACGAGCAGTACTTC
CDR3aa: CSVEAGWGLPYEQYF

v_gene: TRBV27
d_gene: NA
j_gene: TRBJ1-5
len: 16
abundance: NA
CDR3nt: TGTGCCAGCAGTTTATCGTGGAGGGTTAGCAATCAGCCCCAGCATTTT
CDR3aa: CASSLSWRVSNQPQHF

v_gene: TRBV10-3
d_gene: NA
j_gene: TRBJ2-3
len: 13
abundance: NA
CDR3nt: TGTGCCATCCTCGGACACCTCACAGATACGCAGTATTTT
CDR3aa: CAILGHLTDTQYF

v_gene: TRBV11-2
d_gene: NA
j_gene: TRBJ1-2
len: 15
abundance: few
CDR3nt: TGTGCCAGCAGCCTCCGCAGGGCGGATAACTATGGCTACACCTTC
CDR3aa: CASSLRRADNYGYTF

v_gene: TRBV12-5
d_gene: NA
j_gene: TRBJ2-3
len: 14
abundance: NA
CDR3nt: TGTGCTAGTGCCCACAGGGAACCCACAGATACGCAGTATTTT
CDR3aa: CASAHREPTDTQYF